Listed here is a single T cell receptor beta chain. The data are from a study of OX40 agonist ivuxolimab in advanced cancers. This table comes from immunoSEQ multiplex PCR, and its TCRdb copy is limited to in-frame clones, with some not included. Among 60,000 to 70,000 clones listed, nearly 90% were seen once. With 8 bases clipped from V and 4 bases from J, the junction kept 6 bases outside the gene matches. CDR1 and CDR2 (germline): ENHRY, SYGVKD. The CDR3 sequence is 14 residues long. The J gene is TRBJ1-4, the V gene TRBV10-3; 8 bases align to TRBD1. The sample in question was CD4+ or CD8+ T cells sorted from blood, obtained in a trial of the OX40 agonist ivuxolimab. The source is an adult with an advanced solid tumor such as melanoma, head and neck, liver or kidney cancer. The CDR3 sequence is CAIGTGGFNEKLFF. As DNA, the CDR3 is TGTGCCATCGGGACAGGAGGGTTTAATGAAAAACTGTTTTTT.